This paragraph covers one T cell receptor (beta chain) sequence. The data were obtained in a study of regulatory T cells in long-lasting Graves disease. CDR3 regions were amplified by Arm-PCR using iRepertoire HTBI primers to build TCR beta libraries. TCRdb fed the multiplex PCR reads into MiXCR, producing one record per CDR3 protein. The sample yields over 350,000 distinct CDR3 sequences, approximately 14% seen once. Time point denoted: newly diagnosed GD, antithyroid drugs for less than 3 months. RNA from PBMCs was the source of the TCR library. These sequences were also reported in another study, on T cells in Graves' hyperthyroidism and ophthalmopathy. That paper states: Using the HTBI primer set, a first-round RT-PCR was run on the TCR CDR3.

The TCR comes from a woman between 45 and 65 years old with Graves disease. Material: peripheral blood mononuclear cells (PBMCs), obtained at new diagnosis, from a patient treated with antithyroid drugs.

CDR3 sequence (DNA): TGCGCCAGCAGCCAAGGGACAGGGTTTTCGTACACTGAAGCTTTCTTT. It is translated as CASSQGTGFSYTEAFF. The gene calls are TRBV4-1 and TRBJ1-1; 8 bases align to TRBD1. The length of the CDR3 is 16 residues. V gave up 1 base and J gave up 3 bases; unmatched junction bases: 7. The germline CDR1 and CDR2 sequences are MGHRA and YSYEKL.